This passage covers 16 T cell receptor beta chains from one sample sequenced in a study of T cells in Graves' hyperthyroidism and ophthalmopathy (dated by TCRdb to the late 2010s). Libraries were prepared through multiplex PCR. Data came from an Illumina HiSeq 2000. The TCR beta CDR3 regions were amplified from the RNA transcripts. The first round of RT-PCR for the TCR CDR3 was performed with the HTBI primer set and the Qiagen OneStep RT-PCR kit. The public reads were reanalyzed by TCRdb: fastp trimming at Q25, MiXCR alignment, in-frame beta chains only. Entries that share a CDR3 protein sequence are merged under the most common genes and DNA. This sample holds about 150,000 distinct CDR3 sequences; approximately 20% were observed only once. The ten largest clones add up to around 70% of the sample. The material sequenced was blood. The receptors here all came from a woman in her fifties or sixties with Graves' hyperthyroidism that later progressed to Graves' ophthalmopathy.

The chain employs TRBV29-1 and TRBJ1-1; TRBD1 matches 8 bases. The V gene's germline CDR1 is SQVTM and CDR2 ANQGSEA. The CDR3 runs to 14 residues. The V gene end was trimmed by 1 base and the J gene end by 3 bases; junction bases not matched to a gene: 4. The CDR3 DNA is TGCAGCGTTGAAGCAGGGGGCGGCCACACTGAAGCTTTCTTT. Protein: CSVEAGGGHTEAFF.

This clonotype was detected many times. The genes are TRBV4-2 and TRBJ2-7; no clear D. Germline V lookup: CDR1 LGHNA, CDR2 YNFKEQ. The V end lost 0 bases, the J end lost 0 bases, and 6 bases lay between the germline ends. The length of the CDR3 is 14 residues. The CDR3 spells CASSQEPSSYEQYF. The CDR3 DNA sequence: TGTGCCAGCAGCCAAGAGCCTTCCTCCTACGAGCAGTACTTC.

Ten or more counts support this clonotype. The chain employs TRBV20-1 and TRBJ2-3; TRBD2 aligns across 7 bases. CDR3 size: 15 residues. Trimming at V came to 4 bases and at J to 3 bases, leaving 10 bases not matched to a gene. Germline lookup yields CDR1 DFQATT and CDR2 SNEGSKA (reference sequence). The CDR3 protein is CSAMDPGGGTDTQYF. CDR3 in DNA: TGCAGTGCTATGGACCCGGGGGGAGGGACAGATACGCAGTATTTT.

Many counts were recorded for this clonotype. The chain is built from TRBV2 and TRBJ2-5; D unresolved. This CDR3 is 17 amino acids long. Per the germline V gene, CDR1 is SNHLY and CDR2 is FYNNEI. Trimming left V 2 bases short and J 4 bases short, with 20 bases between. The CDR3 here is CASSESPGAWLGETQYF. The CDR3 DNA follows: TGTGCCAGCAGTGAAAGTCCTGGCGCATGGTTGGGAGAGACCCAGTACTTC.

In this sample, this clonotype turned up many times. V gene TRBV6-2 or TRBV6-3 combines with J gene TRBJ1-1; D is perhaps TRBD1 (5 bases). The CDR3 contains 14 residues. V was clipped by 6 bases and J by 1 base, with 12 bases between them. The germline CDR1 and CDR2 sequences are MNHEY and SVGEGT. The CDR3 here is CASRNGAPNTEAFF. CDR3 DNA: TGTGCCAGCAGAAATGGGGCCCCGAACACTGAAGCTTTCTTT.

As to this clonotype: Just one base apart from a much larger clone, this may be a read error. The chain is built from TRBV6-2 or TRBV6-3 and TRBJ2-7; D gene uncertain. The ends were cut back, 4 bases at V and 7 bases at J, with 14 bases in the middle. Germline V gene data show CDR1 as MNHEY and CDR2 as SVGEGT. The CDR3 sequence is 13 residues long. This CDR3 is CASSWGTGNEQYF. The CDR3 nucleotides read TGTGCCAGCAGTTGGGGTACGGGCAATGAGCAGTACTTC.

This clonotype was picked up many times. The rearrangement uses TRBV10-3 and TRBJ1-5; no reliable D call. This CDR3 comprises 13 residues. The V gene's germline CDR1 is ENHRY and CDR2 SYGVKD. Trimming took off 2 bases at V and 2 bases at J, with 4 bases between the two ends. CDR3 coding DNA: TGTGCCATCAGTGAGGCCGGCAATCAGCCCCAGCATTTT. Encoded protein: CAISEAGNQPQHF.

There are many counts of this clonotype. One junction end does not reproduce the germline sequence, and a read error may be involved. J is TRBJ1-2 and V is TRBV3-1; D is perhaps TRBD1 (6 bases). Germline V CDR1 and CDR2: LGHDT, YNNKEL (reference sequence). The CDR3 loop spans 14 amino acids. In nucleotides, the CDR3 is TGTGCCAGCGGCCATCGGGGGGCAAGAGATGGCTACACCTTC. Translated: CASGHRGARDGYTF. The variable domain in full, completed from reference TRBV3-1 and TRBJ1-2, reads DTAVSQTPKYLVTQMGNDKSIKCEQNLGHDTMYWYKQDSKKFLKIMFSYNNKELIINETVPNRFSPKSPDKAHLNLHINSLELGDSAVYFCASGHRGARDGYTFGSGTRLTVV.

This rearrangement joins TRBV7-9 to TRBJ2-7, with a possible D match to TRBD1 (5 bases). Trimming stripped 6 bases from V and 7 bases from J, with 16 bases between. CDR3 length: 13 residues. In germline, CDR1 is SEHNR, CDR2 FQNEAQ (reference sequence). CDR3 sequence reads: CASSKGAVNEQYF. In DNA, the CDR3 is TGTGCCAGCAGTAAAGGGGCAGTGAATGAGCAGTACTTC. Complete variable domain (other parts from reference TRBV7-9 and TRBJ2-7): DTGVSQNPRHKITKRGQNVTFRCDPISEHNRLYWYRQTLGQGPEFLTYFQNEAQLEKSRLLSDRFSAERPKGSFSTLEIQRTEQGDSAMYLCASSKGAVNEQYFGPGTRLTVT.

Worth noting for this clonotype: One end of the junction is discordant with germline, which a read error may explain. The rearrangement links TRBV5-1 to TRBJ2-1; no firm D call. This CDR3 is 13 amino acids long. Germline V gene data show CDR1 as SGHRS and CDR2 as YFSETQ. CDR3 sequence: CANSLLWSNEQFF. The CDR3 DNA reads TGCGCCAACAGCTTACTGTGGTCGAATGAGCAGTTCTTC.

The V and J genes are TRBV12-3 or TRBV12-4 and TRBJ1-1; TRBD1 agrees at 11 bases. The CDR3 is 17 amino acids. V trimming: 6 bases; J trimming: 1 base; junction bases outside the gene matches: 10. Here the CDR3 DNA reads TGTGCCAGCAGCCCTACACCGGGACAGGGGGGGAACACTGAAGCTTTCTTT. Its protein is CASSPTPGQGGNTEAFF.

This clonotype was counted at least ten times. The CDR3 coding sequence is TGTGCCAGCAGCCGGGGAGGGTACGAGCAGTACTTC. Translated: CASSRGGYEQYF. This chain links TRBV6-1 with TRBJ2-7; 7 positions agree with TRBD2. The CDR3 length is 12 residues. CDR1 is MNHNS and CDR2 is SASEGT in the germline V gene. Trimming at V came to 6 bases and at J to 4 bases, leaving 3 bases not matched to a gene.

This clonotype was seen at least ten times. The rearrangement uses TRBV20-1 and TRBJ2-3; tentative D call: TRBD1 (6 bases). This CDR3 has 16 amino acids. CDR1 is DFQATT and CDR2 is SNEGSKA in the germline V gene (reference sequence). V was shortened by 0 bases and J by 0 bases, with 13 bases between the two germline ends. The CDR3 DNA is TGCAGTGCTAGAGATCTTAGGACAGCTAGCACAGATACGCAGTATTTT. Protein product: CSARDLRTASTDTQYF.

This clonotype was counted at least ten times. CDR3 residues: CSARSGLAGPVDTQYF. The CDR3 coding sequence is TGCAGTGCTAGATCGGGACTAGCGGGGCCCGTAGATACGCAGTATTTT. The chain links TRBV20-1 to TRBJ2-3; 13 nucleotides align to TRBD2. The V and J ends lost 2 bases and 5 bases, in that order; junction bases with no gene match: 7. This CDR3 is built from 16 residues. Germline CDR1 is DFQATT and CDR2 is SNEGSKA (reference sequence).

The chain uses TRBV4-1 and TRBJ1-1; 9 positions match TRBD1. CDR3 length: 14 amino acids. V lost 4 bases and J lost 4; bases outside the gene matches: 4. Germline V CDR1 and CDR2: MGHRA, YSYEKL. CDR3 loop: CASSRGQGPTEAFF. The CDR3 DNA reads as TGCGCCAGCAGCCGCGGACAGGGGCCCACTGAAGCTTTCTTT.

In this sample, this clonotype turned up a few times. The chain is built from TRBV28 and TRBJ2-7; TRBD2 aligns across 8 bases. CDR3 size: 14 residues. Germline CDR1 and CDR2: MDHEN and SYDVKM. V trimming: 8 bases; J trimming: 1 base; junction bases outside the gene matches: 7. The CDR3 loop reads CASAAGGPSYEQYF. In nucleotides, the CDR3 is TGTGCCAGCGCGGCGGGGGGACCATCCTACGAGCAGTACTTC.